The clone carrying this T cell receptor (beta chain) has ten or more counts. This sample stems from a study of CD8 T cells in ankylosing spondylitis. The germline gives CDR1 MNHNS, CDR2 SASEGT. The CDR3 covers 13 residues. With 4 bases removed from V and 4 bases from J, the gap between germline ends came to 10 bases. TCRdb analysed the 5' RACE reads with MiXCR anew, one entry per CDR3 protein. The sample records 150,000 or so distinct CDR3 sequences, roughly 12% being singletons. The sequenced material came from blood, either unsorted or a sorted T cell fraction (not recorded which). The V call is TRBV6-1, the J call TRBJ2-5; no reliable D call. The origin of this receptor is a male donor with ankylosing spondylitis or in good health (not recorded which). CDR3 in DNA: TGTGCCAGCAGTGCCCTCCATCGAGAGACCCAGTACTTC. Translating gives CASSALHRETQYF.